This entry is about one T cell receptor beta chain. Its antigen is not identified. Per germline, CDR1 MNHEY and CDR2 SVGAGI. V was pared by 5 bases and J by 1 base, with 4 bases of the junction left unmatched. The CDR3 totals 15 residues. The data were taken from a study of T cell responses to AZD1222 COVID-19 vaccine. Here immunoSEQ multiplex PCR was the method, and the copy in TCRdb shows in-frame clones only, minus some. The sample lists some 180,000 clones, about nine tenths seen once, with 6.1% in the top ten. Whole-study findings and limits: The donors showed a predominance of white British ancestry and of females, with possible underestimation of clonal diversity. Spike-specific TCR breadth and depth both grew after two AZD1222 doses.

The clonotype was recovered from an adult in good health. This chain joins TRBV6-5 and TRBJ2-1; 8 bases align to TRBD2. The source material was peripheral blood, sampled on day 0 of AZD1222 vaccination. The CDR3 sequence: CASSRERGSYNEQFF. The CDR3 coding sequence is TGTGCCAGCAGTCGAGAGCGGGGGTCCTACAATGAGCAGTTCTTC.